This T cell receptor (beta chain) was sequenced for a study of blood T cell repertoires in COVID-19. Study information: Some COVID-19 samples were acute and others convalescent; all came from the United States, Italy and Spain. The analysed material was cDNA or gDNA that came from T cells, B-cell-depleted T cells, or PBMCs.

As originally analysed: Quantification of nucleated cells was approximated via reference gene primer amplification. The method was immunoSEQ multiplex PCR; TCRdb's version includes in-frame clones alone and lacks a portion of them. D and trimming were read from the DNA, whereas the V and J calls and clone size are those reported in that table. The sample lists about 96,000 clones; 70% to 85% were seen once. This clonotype originated in a woman aged 60-75 years with acute or convalescent COVID-19. The sample taken for sequencing was peripheral blood.

The CDR3 DNA follows: TGTGCCAGCAGCCGGGGGGTAGCGGCTGGAAACACCATATATTTT. Its protein product is CASSRGVAAGNTIYF. This sequence joins TRBV3-1 (or the pseudogene TRBV3-2) and TRBJ1-3, with D tentatively TRBD1 (5 bases). Per germline, CDR1 LGHDT and CDR2 YNNKEL (reference sequence). Trimming shortened V by 4 bases and J by 2 bases, and 12 bases separated the two germline ends. The CDR3 spans 15 residues.